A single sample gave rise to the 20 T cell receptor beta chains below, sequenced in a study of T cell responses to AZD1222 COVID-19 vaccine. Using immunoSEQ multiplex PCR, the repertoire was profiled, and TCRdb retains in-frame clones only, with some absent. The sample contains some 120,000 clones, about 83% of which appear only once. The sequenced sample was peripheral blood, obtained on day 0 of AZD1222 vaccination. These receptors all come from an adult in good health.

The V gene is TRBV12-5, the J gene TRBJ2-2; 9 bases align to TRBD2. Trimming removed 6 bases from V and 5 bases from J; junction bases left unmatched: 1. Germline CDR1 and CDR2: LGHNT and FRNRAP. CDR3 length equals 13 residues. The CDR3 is CASGREGTGELFF. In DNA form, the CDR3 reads TGTGCTAGTGGGCGGGAGGGGACCGGGGAGCTGTTTTTT.

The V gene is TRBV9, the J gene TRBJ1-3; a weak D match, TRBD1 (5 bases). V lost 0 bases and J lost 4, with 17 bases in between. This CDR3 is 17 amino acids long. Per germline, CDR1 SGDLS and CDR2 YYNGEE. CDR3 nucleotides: TGTGCCAGCAGCGTAGACCCGGACACATCGGGGGGAAACACCATATATTTT. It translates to CASSVDPDTSGGNTIYF.

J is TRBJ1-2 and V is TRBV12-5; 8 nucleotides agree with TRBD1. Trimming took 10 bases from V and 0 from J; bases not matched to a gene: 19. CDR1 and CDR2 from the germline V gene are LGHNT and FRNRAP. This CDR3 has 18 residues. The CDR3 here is CAKEGRGRFTSANYGYTF. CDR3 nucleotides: TGTGCTAAAGAGGGCAGGGGGCGTTTTACTTCCGCTAACTATGGCTACACCTTC.

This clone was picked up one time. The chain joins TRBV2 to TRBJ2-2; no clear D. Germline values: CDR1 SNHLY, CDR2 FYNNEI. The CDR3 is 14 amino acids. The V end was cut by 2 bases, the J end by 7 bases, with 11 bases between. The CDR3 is CASSELRTGGELFF. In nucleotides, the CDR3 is TGTGCCAGCAGTGAACTACGGACCGGCGGGGAGCTGTTTTTT. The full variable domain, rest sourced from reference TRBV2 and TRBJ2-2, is EPEVTQTPSHQVTQMGQEVILRCVPISNHLYFYWYRQILGQKVEFLVSFYNNEISEKSEIFDDQFSVERPDGSNFTLKIRSTKLEDSAMYFCASSELRTGGELFFGEGSRLTVL.

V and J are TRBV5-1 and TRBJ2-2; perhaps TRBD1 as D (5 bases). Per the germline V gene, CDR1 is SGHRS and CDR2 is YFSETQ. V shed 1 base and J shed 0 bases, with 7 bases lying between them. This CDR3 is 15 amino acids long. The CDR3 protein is CASSLPRANTGELFF. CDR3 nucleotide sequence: TGCGCCAGCAGCTTGCCCAGGGCGAACACCGGGGAGCTGTTTTTT.

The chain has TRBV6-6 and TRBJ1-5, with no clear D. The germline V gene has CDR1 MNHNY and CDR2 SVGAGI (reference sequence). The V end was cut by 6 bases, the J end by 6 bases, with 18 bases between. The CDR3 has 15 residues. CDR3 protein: CASRPPSGESQPQHF. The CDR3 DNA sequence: TGTGCCAGCAGACCCCCTAGTGGGGAGAGTCAGCCCCAGCATTTT.

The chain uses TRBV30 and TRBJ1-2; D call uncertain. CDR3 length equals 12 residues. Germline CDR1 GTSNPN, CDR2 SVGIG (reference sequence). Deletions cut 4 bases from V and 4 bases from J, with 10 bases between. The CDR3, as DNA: TGTGCCTGGAATAAGGGTCCCTATGGCTACACCTTC. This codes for CAWNKGPYGYTF.

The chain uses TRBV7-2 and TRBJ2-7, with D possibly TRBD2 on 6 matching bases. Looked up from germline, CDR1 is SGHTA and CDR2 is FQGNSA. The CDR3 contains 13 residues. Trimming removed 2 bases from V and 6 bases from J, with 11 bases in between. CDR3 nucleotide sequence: TGTGCCAGCAGCTTATGGCAGGGAGGCGAGCAGTACTTC. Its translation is CASSLWQGGEQYF.

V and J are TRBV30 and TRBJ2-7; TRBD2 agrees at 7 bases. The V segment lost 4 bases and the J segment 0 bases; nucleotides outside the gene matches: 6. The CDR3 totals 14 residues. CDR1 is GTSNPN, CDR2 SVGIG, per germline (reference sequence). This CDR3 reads CAWKGGHTSYEQYF. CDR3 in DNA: TGTGCCTGGAAGGGAGGGCATACCTCCTACGAGCAGTACTTC.

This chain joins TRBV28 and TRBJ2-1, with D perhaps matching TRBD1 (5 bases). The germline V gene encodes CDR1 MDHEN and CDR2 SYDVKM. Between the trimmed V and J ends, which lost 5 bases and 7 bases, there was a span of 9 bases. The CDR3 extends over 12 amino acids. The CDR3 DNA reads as TGTGCCAGCAGTACCCAGGGTAATGAGCAGTTCTTC. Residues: CASSTQGNEQFF.

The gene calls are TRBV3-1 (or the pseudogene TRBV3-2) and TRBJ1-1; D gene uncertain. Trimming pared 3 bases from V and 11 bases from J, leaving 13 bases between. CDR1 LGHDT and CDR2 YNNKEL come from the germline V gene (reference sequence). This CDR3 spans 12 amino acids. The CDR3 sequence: CASSHIDDCAFF. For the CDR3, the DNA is TGTGCCAGCAGCCATATTGACGACTGCGCTTTCTTT.

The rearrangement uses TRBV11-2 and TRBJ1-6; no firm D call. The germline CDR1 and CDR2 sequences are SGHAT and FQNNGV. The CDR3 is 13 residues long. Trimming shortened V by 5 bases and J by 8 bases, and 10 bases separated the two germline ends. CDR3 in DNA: TGTGCCAGCAGCCATGGTATTGATTCACCCCTCCACTTT. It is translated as CASSHGIDSPLHF.

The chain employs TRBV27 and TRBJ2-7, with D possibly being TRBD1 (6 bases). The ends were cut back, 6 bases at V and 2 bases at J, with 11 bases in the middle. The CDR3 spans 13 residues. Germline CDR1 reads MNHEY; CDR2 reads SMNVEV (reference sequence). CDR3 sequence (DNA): TGTGCCAGCAGCCGACAGGCAACCTACGAGCAGTACTTC. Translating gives CASSRQATYEQYF.

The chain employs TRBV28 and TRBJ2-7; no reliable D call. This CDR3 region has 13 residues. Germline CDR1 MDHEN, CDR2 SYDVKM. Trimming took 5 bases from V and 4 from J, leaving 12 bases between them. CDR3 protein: CASSPLPSYEQYF. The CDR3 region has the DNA TGTGCCAGCAGTCCCCTCCCTAGTTACGAGCAGTACTTC. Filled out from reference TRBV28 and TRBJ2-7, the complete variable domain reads DVKVTQSSRYLVKRTGEKVFLECVQDMDHENMFWYRQDPGLGLRLIYFSYDVKMKEKGDIPEGYSVSREKKERFSLILESASTNQTSMYLCASSPLPSYEQYFGPGTRLTVT.

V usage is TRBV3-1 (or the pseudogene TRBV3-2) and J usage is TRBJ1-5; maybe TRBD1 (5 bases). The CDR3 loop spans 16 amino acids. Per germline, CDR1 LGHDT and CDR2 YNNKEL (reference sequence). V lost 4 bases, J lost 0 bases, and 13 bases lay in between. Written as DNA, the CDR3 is TGTGCCAGCAGCCTCGGGGCAGGGCTTAGCAATCAGCCCCAGCATTTT. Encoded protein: CASSLGAGLSNQPQHF.

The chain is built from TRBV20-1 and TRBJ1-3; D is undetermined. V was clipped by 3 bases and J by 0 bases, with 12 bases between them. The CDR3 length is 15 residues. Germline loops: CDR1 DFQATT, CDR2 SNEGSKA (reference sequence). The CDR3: CSASSAPSSGNTIYF. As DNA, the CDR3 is TGCAGTGCTAGTTCGGCACCGAGCTCTGGAAACACCATATATTTT.

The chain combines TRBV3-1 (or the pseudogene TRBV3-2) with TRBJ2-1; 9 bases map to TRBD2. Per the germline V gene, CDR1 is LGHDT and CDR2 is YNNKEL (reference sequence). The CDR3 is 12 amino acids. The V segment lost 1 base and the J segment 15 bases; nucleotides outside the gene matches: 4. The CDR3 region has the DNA TGTGCCAGCAGCCAAGGGGGACTAGCTCTGTTCTTC. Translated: CASSQGGLALFF.

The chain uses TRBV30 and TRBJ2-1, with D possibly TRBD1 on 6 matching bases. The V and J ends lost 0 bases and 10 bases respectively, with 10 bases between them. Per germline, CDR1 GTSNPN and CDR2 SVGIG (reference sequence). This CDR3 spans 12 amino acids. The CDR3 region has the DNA TGTGCCTGGAGTGTTACGACAGGCGAGCAGTTCTTC. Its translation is CAWSVTTGEQFF.

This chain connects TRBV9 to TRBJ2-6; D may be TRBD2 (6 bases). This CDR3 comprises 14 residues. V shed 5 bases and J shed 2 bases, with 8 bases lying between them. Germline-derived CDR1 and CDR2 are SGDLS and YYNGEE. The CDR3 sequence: CASRREAGANVLTF. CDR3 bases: TGTGCCAGCAGAAGGGAGGCTGGGGCCAACGTCCTGACTTTC.

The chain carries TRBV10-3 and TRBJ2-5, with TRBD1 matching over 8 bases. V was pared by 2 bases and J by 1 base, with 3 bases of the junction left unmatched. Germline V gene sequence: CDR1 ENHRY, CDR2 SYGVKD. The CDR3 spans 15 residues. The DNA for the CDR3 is TGTGCCATCAGTGAGCCGGACAGGGCCCAAGAGACCCAGTACTTC. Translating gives CAISEPDRAQETQYF.